A selection of T cell receptor beta chains follows, all from one sample in a study of T-cell memory formation after mild COVID-19. MiXCR was run by TCRdb on the 5' RACE reads, yielding one entry per CDR3 protein. The data show 75,000 to 95,000 distinct CDR3 sequences, with around an eighth seen just once and approximately 26% held by the top ten. Sequencing was done on a sample of PBMCs or a T cell subset sorted from them (not recorded which). All receptors come from an adult woman who had mild COVID-19 (a few samples of this study predate the infection). Cell type and time point are not known. CDR3s include the opening cysteine and the closing phenylalanine or tryptophan. D genes are given only for firm matches. Not all rows give a size; the values are once, few, many and, for expanded clones, a class.

clone_size: few; j_call: TRBJ2-5; d_call: -; v_call: TRBV4-3; cdr3_aa: CASSQGRGTQETQYF; cdr3_nt: TGCGCCAGCAGCCAAGGCAGGGGCACCCAAGAGACCCAGTACTTC
clone_size: -; j_call: TRBJ2-7; d_call: -; v_call: TRBV29-1; cdr3_aa: CSVAGGLEQYF; cdr3_nt: TGCAGCGTTGCGGGCGGTCTCGAGCAGTACTTC
clone_size: -; j_call: TRBJ2-7; d_call: -; v_call: TRBV4-1; cdr3_aa: CASSQVGGLVSFYEQYF; cdr3_nt: TGCGCCAGCAGCCAAGTGGGGGGCTTGGTCTCATTCTACGAGCAGTACTTC
clone_size: few; j_call: TRBJ2-3; d_call: -; v_call: TRBV7-2; cdr3_aa: CASSLGMGVDTQYF; cdr3_nt: TGTGCCAGCAGCTTAGGGATGGGTGTAGATACGCAGTATTTT
clone_size: few; j_call: TRBJ2-7; d_call: -; v_call: TRBV7-8; cdr3_aa: CASSLATGTYGEQYF; cdr3_nt: TGTGCCAGCAGCTTAGCTACCGGGACATACGGAGAGCAGTACTTC
clone_size: few; j_call: TRBJ2-7; d_call: -; v_call: TRBV4-1; cdr3_aa: CASSQRLDTAYEQYF; cdr3_nt: TGCGCCAGCAGCCAAAGATTGGACACCGCCTACGAGCAGTACTTC
clone_size: -; j_call: TRBJ2-7; d_call: -; v_call: TRBV29-1; cdr3_aa: CSVVTGPFYEQYF; cdr3_nt: TGCAGCGTTGTAACAGGACCTTTCTACGAGCAGTACTTC
clone_size: few; j_call: TRBJ2-3; d_call: -; v_call: TRBV12-3/TRBV12-4; cdr3_aa: CASRRTVSTDTQYF; cdr3_nt: TGTGCCAGCAGAAGGACAGTGAGCACAGATACGCAGTATTTT
clone_size: few; j_call: TRBJ2-1; d_call: -; v_call: TRBV4-3; cdr3_aa: CASSQEGSAAEQFF; cdr3_nt: TGCGCCAGCAGCCAAGAAGGCTCAGCCGCTGAGCAGTTCTTC
clone_size: many; j_call: TRBJ2-7; d_call: -; v_call: TRBV5-1; cdr3_aa: CASSFGLTSYEQYF; cdr3_nt: TGCGCCAGCAGCTTCGGGTTAACCTCGTACGAGCAGTACTTC
clone_size: -; j_call: TRBJ2-1; d_call: -; v_call: TRBV7-3; cdr3_aa: CASTMLGSYNEQFF; cdr3_nt: TGTGCCAGCACAATGCTGGGATCCTACAATGAGCAGTTCTTC
clone_size: few; j_call: TRBJ2-3; d_call: TRBD1; v_call: TRBV2; cdr3_aa: CASSSTGGLGTDTQYF; cdr3_nt: TGTGCCAGCAGCTCGACAGGGGGCCTTGGCACAGATACGCAGTATTTT
clone_size: -; j_call: TRBJ2-1; d_call: -; v_call: TRBV4-3; cdr3_aa: CASSQGVGRPFYNEQFF; cdr3_nt: TGCGCCAGCAGCCAAGGGGTAGGCCGTCCCTTCTACAATGAGCAGTTCTTC
clone_size: -; j_call: TRBJ1-1; d_call: TRBD1; v_call: TRBV27; cdr3_aa: CASSLSDRGNTEAFF; cdr3_nt: TGTGCCAGCAGTTTATCGGACAGGGGGAACACTGAAGCTTTCTTT
clone_size: many; j_call: TRBJ2-3; d_call: -; v_call: TRBV4-2; cdr3_aa: CASSQRWGGDTQYF; cdr3_nt: TGTGCCAGCAGCCAAAGATGGGGCGGGGATACGCAGTATTTT
clone_size: -; j_call: TRBJ2-3; d_call: -; v_call: TRBV12-3/TRBV12-4; cdr3_aa: CASAGISTDTQYF; cdr3_nt: TGTGCCAGCGCGGGCATCAGCACAGATACGCAGTATTTT
clone_size: -; j_call: TRBJ2-1; d_call: TRBD2; v_call: TRBV12-3/TRBV12-4; cdr3_aa: CASSWTSGFYNEQFF; cdr3_nt: TGTGCCAGCAGTTGGACTAGCGGGTTTTACAATGAGCAGTTCTTC
clone_size: few; j_call: TRBJ1-1; d_call: -; v_call: TRBV7-8; cdr3_aa: CASSLGVWGPQVEGTEAFF; cdr3_nt: TGTGCCAGCAGCTTAGGGGTTTGGGGTCCCCAGGTTGAAGGGACTGAAGCTTTCTTT
clone_size: many; j_call: TRBJ2-2; d_call: TRBD1; v_call: TRBV19; cdr3_aa: CASRGWVDRVGELFF; cdr3_nt: TGTGCCAGTAGGGGCTGGGTTGACAGGGTCGGGGAGCTGTTTTTT
clone_size: few; j_call: TRBJ2-1; d_call: TRBD2; v_call: TRBV7-2; cdr3_aa: CASSYLAGANEQFF; cdr3_nt: TGTGCCAGCAGTTACCTAGCGGGGGCTAATGAGCAGTTCTTC
clone_size: few; j_call: TRBJ2-5; d_call: -; v_call: TRBV9; cdr3_aa: CASSVDFETQYF; cdr3_nt: TGTGCCAGCAGCGTAGATTTTGAGACCCAGTACTTC
clone_size: many; j_call: TRBJ2-5; d_call: -; v_call: TRBV4-1; cdr3_aa: CASSQAEAGPETQYF; cdr3_nt: TGCGCCAGCAGCCAAGCCGAGGCAGGCCCAGAGACCCAGTACTTC
clone_size: few; j_call: TRBJ1-5; d_call: -; v_call: TRBV6-5; cdr3_aa: CASRSSGQPQHF; cdr3_nt: TGTGCCAGCAGATCAAGCGGTCAGCCCCAGCATTTT
clone_size: -; j_call: TRBJ2-3; d_call: TRBD2; v_call: TRBV9; cdr3_aa: CASSASGAPLTDTQYF; cdr3_nt: TGTGCCAGCAGCGCTAGCGGGGCACCCCTCACAGATACGCAGTATTTT
clone_size: -; j_call: TRBJ1-2; d_call: -; v_call: TRBV9; cdr3_aa: CASSATTGNYGYTF; cdr3_nt: TGTGCCAGCAGCGCGACTACAGGGAACTATGGCTACACCTTC
clone_size: few; j_call: TRBJ2-7; d_call: -; v_call: TRBV6-5; cdr3_aa: CASSSDRNYEQYF; cdr3_nt: TGTGCCAGCAGTTCGGACAGAAACTACGAGCAGTACTTC
clone_size: few; j_call: TRBJ1-5; d_call: TRBD1; v_call: TRBV9; cdr3_aa: CASSATGAGQPQHF; cdr3_nt: TGTGCCAGCAGCGCAACAGGGGCTGGGCAGCCCCAGCATTTT
clone_size: many; j_call: TRBJ2-1; d_call: -; v_call: TRBV7-9; cdr3_aa: CASSSGFPEQFF; cdr3_nt: TGTGCCAGCAGCTCAGGGTTTCCTGAGCAGTTCTTC
clone_size: many; j_call: TRBJ2-7; d_call: TRBD2; v_call: TRBV20-1; cdr3_aa: CSARDLELAGPPSYEQYF; cdr3_nt: TGCAGTGCTAGAGATTTGGAGTTAGCGGGGCCACCTTCCTACGAGCAGTACTTC
clone_size: few; j_call: TRBJ2-7; d_call: -; v_call: TRBV6-4; cdr3_aa: CATPGWPGEDQTYEQYF; cdr3_nt: TGTGCCACCCCTGGATGGCCGGGGGAGGACCAAACCTACGAGCAGTACTTC
clone_size: few; j_call: TRBJ2-5; d_call: -; v_call: TRBV3-1; cdr3_aa: CASSHVKWTFKYF; cdr3_nt: TGTGCCAGCAGCCATGTAAAGTGGACGTTTAAGTACTTC
clone_size: few; j_call: TRBJ1-2; d_call: -; v_call: TRBV27; cdr3_aa: CASSLRAGYGYTF; cdr3_nt: TGTGCCAGCAGTTTGAGGGCCGGCTATGGCTACACCTTC
clone_size: -; j_call: TRBJ2-1; d_call: TRBD2; v_call: TRBV20-1; cdr3_aa: CSAGLRRGGVEQFF; cdr3_nt: TGCAGTGCGGGCCTCCGAAGGGGAGGGGTTGAGCAGTTCTTC